The rows below give T cell receptor beta chains drawn from one sample of a study of T cells in Graves' hyperthyroidism and ophthalmopathy. TCRdb re-called the multiplex PCR reads with MiXCR, one entry per CDR3 protein. The repertoire holds approximately 610,000 distinct CDR3 sequences, with roughly 14% as singletons. The sample was blood. The origin of the receptors is a woman in her 40s with Graves' ophthalmopathy. CDR3s include the opening cysteine and the closing phenylalanine or tryptophan. D genes are given only for firm matches. Clone size, where shown, is once, few, many, or a class for clones that have expanded.

v_gene	j_gene	abundance	d_gene	CDR3aa	CDR3nt
TRBV6-5	TRBJ1-3	many	TRBD1	CASSYGTASGNTIYF	TGTGCCAGCAGTTACGGGACAGCCTCTGGAAACACCATATATTTT
TRBV19	TRBJ1-1	many	-	CASIPQGLGTEAFF	TGTGCCAGTATTCCCCAGGGGTTGGGCACTGAAGCTTTCTTT
TRBV7-8	TRBJ1-2	many	-	CATGDGGYYGYTF	TGTGCCACCGGCGATGGGGGATACTATGGCTACACCTTC
TRBV6-5	TRBJ1-5	many	TRBD1	CASSYSGTGGISQPQHF	TGTGCCAGCAGTTACTCCGGGACAGGGGGCATCAGTCAGCCCCAGCATTTT
TRBV28	TRBJ2-7	many	-	CASSRGLSSYEQYF	TGTGCCAGCAGTCGCGGACTAAGTTCCTACGAGCAGTACTTC
TRBV28	TRBJ2-6	-	-	CASSDFWGSGANVLTF	TGTGCCAGCAGTGACTTTTGGGGGAGTGGGGCCAACGTCCTGACTTTC
TRBV7-8	TRBJ1-5	many	-	CASSHSRVRNQPQHF	TGTGCCAGCTCCCATAGTCGGGTACGCAATCAGCCCCAGCATTTT
TRBV12-5	TRBJ1-1	few	-	CASGYRQNTEAFF	TGTGCTAGTGGTTACCGACAGAACACTGAAGCTTTCTTT
TRBV15	TRBJ2-5	many	-	CATSRVLETQYF	TGTGCCACCAGCAGAGTTTTGGAGACCCAGTACTTC
TRBV5-5	TRBJ2-7	many	TRBD1	CASSPLTGPYEQYF	TGTGCCAGCAGCCCCCTGACAGGGCCCTACGAGCAGTACTTC
TRBV10-3	TRBJ1-5	many	TRBD1	CAISPGQGNQPQHF	TGTGCCATCAGTCCGGGACAGGGGAATCAGCCCCAGCATTTT
TRBV4-3	TRBJ1-1	many	-	CASSHLPGGEDTEAFF	TGCGCCAGCAGCCACCTTCCCGGGGGTGAGGACACTGAAGCTTTCTTT